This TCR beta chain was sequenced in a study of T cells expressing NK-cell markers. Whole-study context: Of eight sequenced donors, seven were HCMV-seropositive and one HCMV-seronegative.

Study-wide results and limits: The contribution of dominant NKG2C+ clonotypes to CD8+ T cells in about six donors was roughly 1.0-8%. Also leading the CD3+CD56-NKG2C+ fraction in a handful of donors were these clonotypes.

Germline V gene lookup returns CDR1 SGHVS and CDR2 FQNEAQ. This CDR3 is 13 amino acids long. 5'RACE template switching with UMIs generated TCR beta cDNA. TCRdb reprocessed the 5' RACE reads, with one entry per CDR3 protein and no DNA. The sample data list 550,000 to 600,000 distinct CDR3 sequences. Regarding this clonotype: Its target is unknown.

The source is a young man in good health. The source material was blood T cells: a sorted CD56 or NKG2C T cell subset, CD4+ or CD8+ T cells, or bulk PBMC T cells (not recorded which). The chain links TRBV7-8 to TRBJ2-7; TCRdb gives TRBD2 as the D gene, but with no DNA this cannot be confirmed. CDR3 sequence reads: CASSRDLAYEQYF.